Listed here are 14 T cell receptor beta chains from one sample, sequenced in a study of shared clonotypes between healthy human individuals. TCRdb's table, derived via immunoSEQ multiplex PCR, lists solely in-frame clones and lacks some. This table holds approximately 1,000,000 clones, 78% found once. Material for sequencing was memory CD4+ T cells from PBMCs. The subset: CD45RA-negative fraction. All receptors derive from a man in his late teens or twenties in good health. Some clones in this sample may be carry-over from other donors' samples.

This sequence joins TRBV30 and TRBJ2-1, with a tentative D call TRBD2 (6 bases). The CDR3 extends over 14 amino acids. V was shortened by 0 bases and J by 4 bases, with 10 bases between the two germline ends. CDR1 GTSNPN and CDR2 SVGIG come from the germline V gene (reference sequence). CDR3 nucleotide sequence: TGTGCCTGGAGTGTACGGGACTTATACAATGAGCAGTTCTTC. Protein: CAWSVRDLYNEQFF.

The chain employs TRBV7-3 and TRBJ2-5, with a weak D call TRBD1 (6 bases). CDR1 and CDR2 from the germline V gene are SGHTA and FQGTGA. The V end lost 4 bases, the J end lost 5 bases, and 14 bases lay between the germline ends. The length of the CDR3 is 14 residues. The DNA of the CDR3 is TGTGCCAGCAGCTCAGGGGCAGGGAGCGAGACCCAGTACTTC. This gives the protein CASSSGAGSETQYF. The entire variable domain, with the rest obtained from reference TRBV7-3 and TRBJ2-5, is as follows: GAGVSQTPSNKVTEKGKYVELRCDPISGHTALYWYRQSLGQGPEFLIYFQGTGAADDSGLPNDRFFAVRPEGSVSTLKIQRTERGDSAVYLCASSSGAGSETQYFGPGTRLLVL.

This clone was counted a single time. J is TRBJ1-3 and V is TRBV28; D is perhaps TRBD1 (6 bases). Trimming left V 5 bases short and J 8 bases short, with 19 bases between. Germline CDR1 is MDHEN and CDR2 is SYDVKM. The CDR3 runs 15 residues. The chain's CDR3 is CASSPATGAGYTIYF. CDR3 DNA sequence: TGTGCCAGCAGTCCCGCGACAGGAGCGGGATACACCATATATTTT.

This clone was seen ten or more times. The V gene is TRBV25-1, the J gene TRBJ1-2; perhaps TRBD1 as D (5 bases). The CDR3 extends over 14 amino acids. V lost 2 bases and J 4 bases, leaving 11 bases between the germline ends. Germline assignment: CDR1 MGHDK and CDR2 SYGVNS. The CDR3 region is CASSEARGSYGYTF. For the CDR3, the DNA is TGTGCCAGCAGTGAAGCGAGGGGTAGCTATGGCTACACCTTC.

The chain has TRBV29-1 and TRBJ2-7; no clear D. The V gene's germline CDR1 is SQVTM and CDR2 ANQGSEA. This CDR3 region has 12 residues. Trimming removed 4 bases from V and 3 bases from J, with 10 bases in between. Written as DNA, the CDR3 is TGCAGCGTTGGGCTCCCGGACTACGAGCAGTACTTC. This gives the protein CSVGLPDYEQYF.

This clone came up once. This chain joins TRBV11-3 and TRBJ1-2, with D maybe TRBD1 (6 bases). The CDR3 loop spans 15 amino acids. V was clipped by 1 base and J by 7 bases, with 16 bases between them. Germline CDR1 reads SGHNT; CDR2 reads YENEEA. CDR3 region: CASSLVGQSWGGYTF. The CDR3 bases are TGTGCCAGCAGCTTAGTAGGACAGAGTTGGGGTGGCTACACCTTC.

CDR3 region: CASSSGTSGNQNIQYF. The DNA for the CDR3 is TGTGCCAGCAGCTCCGGGACTAGCGGAAACCAAAACATTCAGTACTTC. The rearrangement links TRBV7-2 to TRBJ2-4; 11 positions agree with TRBD2. Germline-derived CDR1 and CDR2 are SGHTA and FQGNSA. The ends lost 4 bases at V and 5 bases at J; junction bases unmatched: 7. CDR3 length: 16 amino acids.

The rearrangement links TRBV7-9 to TRBJ2-2; 9 bases map to TRBD1. The CDR3 runs to 16 residues. Trimming at V came to 5 bases and at J to 7 bases, leaving 11 bases not matched to a gene. The germline CDR1 and CDR2 sequences are SEHNR and FQNEAQ (reference sequence). Here the CDR3 DNA reads TGTGCCAGCAGCAAACCGGGACAGGGAAAGGGCGGGGAGCTGTTTTTT. Translating gives CASSKPGQGKGGELFF.

This chain joins TRBV7-9 and TRBJ2-6, with D hard to call. This CDR3 is 18 amino acids long. The germline gives CDR1 SEHNR, CDR2 FQNEAQ (reference sequence). Trimming took off 5 bases at V and 0 bases at J, with 17 bases between the two ends. CDR3 amino acids: CASSPRSGQRSGANVLTF. The DNA of the CDR3 is TGTGCCAGCAGCCCCAGAAGTGGTCAGCGCTCTGGGGCCAACGTCCTGACTTTC.

In this sample, this clone turned up a few times. Other nucleotide sequences in the sample specify the same CDR3. The rearrangement joins TRBV4-3 to TRBJ1-5; D gene uncertain. V was pared by 0 bases and J by 1 base, with 7 bases between. The CDR3 runs 15 residues. Germline V lookup: CDR1 LGHNA, CDR2 YSLEER. The CDR3 nucleotides are TGCGCCAGCAGCCAAGAGGCGGGGAGCAATCAGCCCCAGCATTTT. Its translation: CASSQEAGSNQPQHF.

At least ten counts were recorded for this clone. The chain uses TRBV5-8 and TRBJ1-2; 10 bases align to TRBD1. Trimming took 0 bases from V and 4 from J; bases not matched to a gene: 6. The CDR3 runs 16 residues. Per germline, CDR1 SGHTS and CDR2 YDEGEE. In DNA form, the CDR3 reads TGTGCCAGCAGCTTGGTCAAGACAGGGGGCAGCTATGGCTACACCTTC. Translating it yields CASSLVKTGGSYGYTF.

This clone was seen only once. The chain recombines TRBV7-2 with TRBJ2-3; TRBD2 matches 8 bases. This CDR3 contains 15 residues. From germline, CDR1 is SGHTA and CDR2 FQGNSA. The junction had 13 bases not matched to a gene; V was cut back by 6 bases and J by 8 bases. CDR3 bases: TGTGCCAGCAGACTCTTCGCGGGAGGTCGGGTTACGCAGTATTTT. This gives the protein CASRLFAGGRVTQYF.

CDR3 protein: CASRRYSFPSNQPQHF. In nucleotides, the CDR3 is TGTGCCAGCAGACGCTACAGTTTTCCGAGCAATCAGCCCCAGCATTTT. This rearrangement joins TRBV28 to TRBJ1-5; D not resolved. Trimming pared 6 bases from V and 1 base from J, leaving 16 bases between. The CDR3 runs 16 residues. Germline lookup yields CDR1 MDHEN and CDR2 SYDVKM.

In this sample, this clone turned up a few times. The rearrangement links TRBV19 to TRBJ2-1, with D unclear. The CDR3 is 15 amino acids. Trimming pared 1 base from V and 1 base from J, leaving 8 bases between. Germline V gene data show CDR1 as LNHDA and CDR2 as SQIVND (reference sequence). Here the CDR3 DNA reads TGTGCCAGTAGTATAGGGATAGCTTCCTACAATGAGCAGTTCTTC. Translating it yields CASSIGIASYNEQFF.